Shown below are 9 T cell receptor beta chains from a single sample sequenced in a study of T-cell reconstitution after alpha-beta-depleted transplantation in children. The TCRbeta library was prepared with unique molecular identifiers. TCRdb used MiXCR to reprocess the PCR reads, holding one entry per CDR3 protein. The table includes about 500,000 distinct CDR3 sequences, approximately 32% detected once. Sequencing was performed on PBMCs from the stem cell graft donor, taken from the stem cell graft. The receptors were gathered from a human donor who donated a stem cell graft to a child with aplastic anemia.

The V and J genes are TRBV6-1 and TRBJ2-1; TRBD1 aligns across 7 bases. The ends lost 1 base at V and 4 bases at J; junction bases unmatched: 4. Looked up from germline, CDR1 is MNHNS and CDR2 is SASEGT. The CDR3 is 15 residues long. CDR3 amino acids: CASSEGGQSYNEQFF. The CDR3 nucleotides read TGTGCCAGCAGTGAAGGGGGACAGTCTTACAATGAGCAGTTCTTC.

V gene TRBV19 combines with J gene TRBJ2-7, with TRBD1 matching over 7 bases. Per the germline V gene, CDR1 is LNHDA and CDR2 is SQIVND (reference sequence). The CDR3 covers 13 residues. With 7 bases clipped from V and 3 bases from J, the junction kept 6 bases outside the gene matches. The CDR3 loop reads CASTHRGGYEQYV. CDR3 nucleotides: TGTGCCAGTACACACAGGGGCGGCTACGAGCAGTACGTC.

In this sample, this clonotype turned up a few times. One junction end does not reproduce the germline sequence, and a read error may be involved. The rearrangement joins TRBV3-1 to TRBJ2-5; D unclear. From germline, CDR1 is LGHDT and CDR2 YNNKEL (reference sequence). This CDR3 is built from 11 residues. The CDR3, as DNA: TGTGCCAGCAGCCAAGGGACCGCACGCCATTTC. It encodes CASSQGTARHF.

About this clonotype itself: The junction shows a germline mismatch at one end, possibly a read error. The V and J genes are TRBV12-3 or TRBV12-4 and TRBJ2-3; D might be TRBD2 (5 bases). CDR3 length equals 15 residues. The CDR3 reads CASRLALQSTDTQYF. The CDR3 nucleotides read TGTGCCAGCAGGTTAGCGCTACAGAGTACAGATACGCAGTATTTT.

This clonotype turned up a few times. The chain links TRBV20-1 to TRBJ1-3; tentatively, D is TRBD1 (5 bases). Germline V CDR1 and CDR2: DFQATT, SNEGSKA (reference sequence). Trimming took 0 bases from V and 2 from J, leaving 14 bases between them. CDR3 length: 16 residues. The CDR3 loop reads CSARDQGLSPGNTIYF. The DNA of the CDR3 is TGCAGTGCTAGAGACCAGGGCCTATCCCCTGGAAACACCATATATTTT.

The sample holds a few counts of this clonotype. J is TRBJ2-7 and V is TRBV18; the D gene is possibly TRBD2 (5 bases). V lost 3 bases, J lost 6 bases, and 12 bases lay in between. CDR1 is KGHSH, CDR2 LQKENI, per germline. The CDR3 totals 13 residues. The CDR3 protein is CASSPNEGSEQYV. CDR3 DNA sequence: TGTGCCAGCTCACCTAATGAGGGTAGCGAGCAGTACGTC.

The J gene is TRBJ2-7, the V gene TRBV5-4; 8 nucleotides align to TRBD1. The V and J ends lost 2 bases and 5 bases, in that order; junction bases with no gene match: 9. The length of the CDR3 is 15 residues. Germline-derived CDR1 and CDR2 are SGHNT and YYREEE (reference sequence). The chain's CDR3 is CASSLGTGRFDEQYV. The DNA of the CDR3 is TGTGCCAGCAGCTTAGGGACAGGAAGATTCGACGAGCAGTACGTC.

This clonotype came up many times. The CDR3 reads CATSDTTTGRIEQFF. The CDR3 DNA sequence: TGTGCCACCAGTGATACCACGACAGGGAGAATTGAGCAGTTCTTC. V usage is TRBV24-1 and J usage is TRBJ2-1; 7 nucleotides agree with TRBD1. Per the germline V gene, CDR1 is KGHDR and CDR2 is SFDVKD. With 3 bases clipped from V and 9 bases from J, the junction kept 10 bases outside the gene matches. This CDR3 is 15 amino acids long.

V usage is TRBV25-1 and J usage is TRBJ2-7; 10 bases fit TRBD1. V lost 7 bases, J lost 5 bases, and 11 bases stayed unmatched. Germline V gene sequence: CDR1 MGHDK, CDR2 SYGVNS. The length of the CDR3 is 15 residues. CDR3 coding DNA: TGTGCCAGCACTGCAACCGGGACAGGGGCTGACGAGCAGTACTTC. This codes for CASTATGTGADEQYF.